These 5 T cell receptor beta chains originate from one sample sequenced in a study of cytomegalovirus exposure and HLA in healthy donors (dated by TCRdb to 2015 to 2018). The library relied on the immunoSEQ multiplex PCR assay. For the multiplex PCR, a mixture combining 60 forward primers for TCR Vbeta segments and 13 reverse primers for TCR Jbeta segments was used. As stored in TCRdb, this immuneACCESS dataset retains in-frame rearrangements with V and J assigned. A fraction of the clones does not appear; measured against another copy, unresolved V genes explain less than half of the discrepancy, and the remainder lacks a known reason. The sample yields about 92,000 clones; around 85% were counted once. Jointly, the top ten make up roughly 1.1% of the sample. Input material: PBMCs. These receptors were obtained from a girl aged 2-10 years in good health and CMV-seropositive.

The V call is TRBV5-1, the J call TRBJ2-2; possible D gene TRBD1, 6 bases. Looked up from germline, CDR1 is SGHRS and CDR2 is YFSETQ. V lost 0 bases and J 4 bases, leaving 10 bases between the germline ends. The CDR3 extends over 15 amino acids. CDR3 in amino acids: CASSLEGRGTGELFF. CDR3 DNA: TGCGCCAGCAGCTTGGAGGGCAGGGGCACCGGGGAGCTGTTTTTT.

The chain links TRBV19 to TRBJ1-1; D is unclear. CDR1 and CDR2 from the germline V gene are LNHDA and SQIVND (reference sequence). V lost 1 base and J 3 bases, leaving 9 bases between the germline ends. The CDR3 has 14 residues. The CDR3 bases are TGTGCCAGTAGTATAGTAACAGCGGACACTGAAGCTTTCTTT. It yields the protein CASSIVTADTEAFF.

CDR3 nucleotides: TGTGCCAGCAGTCTAGCGGGAGACCCCCAAGAGACCCAGTACTTC. Protein sequence: CASSLAGDPQETQYF. The rearrangement joins TRBV27 to TRBJ2-5, with 10 nucleotides matching TRBD2. The CDR3 extends over 15 amino acids. J was trimmed by 1 base and V by 5 bases; bases with no gene match: 4. The germline V gene encodes CDR1 MNHEY and CDR2 SMNVEV (reference sequence).

The V and J genes are TRBV5-6 and TRBJ2-7; 7 nucleotides line up with TRBD2. The CDR3 runs 16 residues. With 0 bases clipped from V and 1 base from J, the junction kept 7 bases outside the gene matches. The germline gives CDR1 SGHDT, CDR2 YYEEEE. CDR3 region: CASSLERGRYSYEQYF. The CDR3, as DNA: TGTGCCAGCAGCTTGGAGCGGGGTCGATATTCCTACGAGCAGTACTTC.

This rearrangement joins TRBV2 to TRBJ1-5; D is undetermined. CDR1 SNHLY and CDR2 FYNNEI come from the germline V gene. The CDR3 totals 16 residues. Trimming cost V 2 bases and J 0 bases, with 11 bases left between them. The CDR3 here is CASSEMGGYSNQPQHF. CDR3 nucleotide sequence: TGTGCCAGCAGTGAAATGGGAGGGTATAGCAATCAGCCCCAGCATTTT.